This T cell receptor beta chain is drawn from a study of CD8 T cells in Susac syndrome (dated by TCRdb to the late 2010s). Regarding the study in general: Among the sequenced Susac syndrome patients, 5 or 6 had clinically active disease and roughly eight were in clinical remission. At blood withdrawal, Susac syndrome patients were either therapy-naive, taking corticosteroids (in some cases with IVIg as well), or taking IVIg alone. The study used repertoire sequencing to test whether antigen drove CD8+ T cell activation and differentiation in Susac syndrome.

RNA was extracted with the RNeasy kit and roughly 0.45 to 1 ug was reverse transcribed using random hexamers. The immunoSEQ multiplex PCR assay, which covers 54 Vbeta and 13 Jbeta segments, was used to amplify TCR beta CDR3 regions. To correct PCR amplification bias, a synthetic template baseline was used for both primer optimization and computational correction. As for the original processing: Reads were annotated to V, D and J genes according to IMGT and were analyzed with immunoSEQ Analyzer, with only productive sequences retained. To calculate clonality, Shannon entropy was normalized by log2 of the number of productive unique sequences and then subtracted from one. For each patient and control, public and private clones were evaluated among the 100 most prevalent clones. Clones were defined as Susac-specific if absent from the healthy and MS cohorts, from under 1,200 published viral clones and from other ImmuneACCESS disease sequences. TCRdb applied fastp at Q25 and MiXCR to the public reads, then kept only in-frame beta chains. Rows are combined by CDR3 protein, so each entry shows the most common genes and DNA. It is TCRdb's table, rather than the study itself, that gives the V and J calls and clone size. The sample table lists about 150,000 distinct CDR3 sequences, around 95% of them with a count of one. The top ten clones comprise 0.12% of the sample.

Here is what the overall study found, with its caveats: The number of individuals in the TCR sequencing and HLA analysis was acknowledged as relatively small. The CD4+ T cell repertoire of patients with Susac syndrome showed no detectable clonal expansion.

Including cysteine and phenylalanine, the CDR3 has 13 amino acids. The kept DNA is CDR3 alone, 39 bases in frame from the first base. The trim is 4 bases for V and 0 bases for J, with a gap of 9 bases between the germline ends. The germline V gene supplies CDR1 SQVTM and CDR2 ANQGSEA. This clonotype came up a few times. What this receptor recognizes is not known. No base qualities exist here, and no much larger clone lies one base off it. Peripheral blood CD8+ and CD4+ T cells from healthy donors, Susac syndrome patients and multiple sclerosis patients were profiled using high-throughput TCR beta sequencing. Recently defined diagnostic criteria for definite or probable disease were met by the Susac syndrome patients. CD8+ TEMRA cells were enriched by FACS, while bulk CD8+ and CD4+ T cells were purified by magnetic negative isolation. Blood was collected in EDTA tubes and processed within 24 hours, with PBMCs isolated through density gradient centrifugation. PBMCs destined for TCR sequencing were cryopreserved in liquid nitrogen and later thawed in a 37 °C water bath. The sorted or isolated CD4+, CD8+ and CD8+ TEMRA cells had a purity of 90% or higher.

The sample consisted of CD4+ T cells from PBMCs. The chain employs TRBV29-1 and TRBJ2-5, and perhaps TRBD1 as D gene, on 5 matching bases. The TCR originated in a human donor with Susac syndrome. The DNA is TGCAGCGTTGGACAGAGCTACCAAGAGACCCAGTACTTC. Its translation reads: CSVGQSYQETQYF. Reference TRBV29-1 and TRBJ2-5 proteins supply the regions before and after the CDR3; the full variable domain is: SAVISQKPSRDICQRGTSLTIQCQVDSQVTMMFWYRQQPGQSLTLIATANQGSEATYESGFVIDKFPISRPNLTFSTLTVSNMSPEDSSIYLCSVGQSYQETQYFGPGTRLLVL.